Reported below is one T cell receptor (beta chain). This clone appeared once. Its antigen is still unknown. No base quality values were provided; no much bigger clone lies one nucleotide off. The CDR3 goes from the cysteine to the phenylalanine over 16 residues. Only the CDR3 region is kept as DNA, spanning 48 bases read in frame from base 1. The junction shows trimming of 5 bases on V and 2 bases on J, and the gene matches do not reach 8 bases of it. CDR1 and CDR2 were assigned from the germline V gene as SGHAT and FQNNGV. Participants in the prospective study were aged about 18 to 95 years, lived in 20 to 30 United States geographic areas, and enrolled through a virtual design. Cohort assignment in the prospective study relied on participant-reported clinical history from a screening survey and a study questionnaire. Recovered participants in ImmuneRACE Cohort 3 were defined by two consecutive negative NP/OP PCR tests, clearance by a healthcare professional, or resolution of symptoms. In the prospective study, whole blood, serum and a nasopharyngeal or oropharyngeal swab were collected from each participant by mobile phlebotomists. Additional blood draws and questionnaires over an approximately two-month period could optionally be provided by prospective study participants. Blood samples from the prospective study were shipped frozen or at room temperature prior to DNA extraction.

These data come from a study of blood T cell repertoires in COVID-19 (dated by TCRdb to 2020 to 2022). Some background on the complete study: Samples covering the acute and convalescent phases of COVID-19 were provided by collaborators in the United States, Italy and Spain. The repertoires were released in a freely available public database intended as a resource for research on the immune response to SARS-CoV-2. Where available, HLA class I and class II types were obtained from metadata supplied by the sample provider rather than from assay-based typing. The sample metadata nearly always contained a de-identified subject ID, COVID-19 status, age in years and sex. The samples were drawn from two sources: the first 160 participants of the ongoing ImmuneRACE study, and 1,254 subjects contributed by 6 global collaborators. Subjects who had been exposed to COVID-19, were actively infected with it, or had recovered from it provided the deeply sampled blood TCRbeta repertoires that made up the dataset. The material from the prospective study consisted of cDNA or gDNA derived from T cells, B-cell-depleted T cells, or PBMCs.

TCRbeta CDR3 regions were amplified from genomic DNA using the immunoSEQ Assay, a bias-controlled multiplex PCR. In the original analysis: The number of nucleated cells in each sample was estimated from the amplification of reference gene primers within the assay. Sequence reads were collapsed and filtered to measure the absolute abundance of every unique TCRbeta CDR3 rearrangement. For each sample, productive Simpson clonality was calculated as the square root of Simpson's diversity index across productive rearrangements. Not all clones reach the TCRdb copy of this immuneACCESS table, which keeps in-frame sequences only. Checked studies attribute under half of the gap to unresolved V genes and leave the rest unexplained. V, J and clone size are those of that table, while D and trimming were read from the DNA. For this sample there are hundreds of thousands of clones; 75% to 90% appear just once. The ten largest clones add up to roughly 2% of the sample.

What the research found in general, with its limitations: The amount of clinical and demographic metadata varied by source and participant and was provided uncurated.

What was sequenced was PBMCs or T cells enriched from blood (not recorded which). This sequence originates from a man aged 25 to 45 who had recovered from COVID-19. This receptor chain uses TRBV11-2 and TRBJ2-1, with 8 bases in between that match TRBD1. The CDR3 region reads CASSQRTGSPYNEQFF. The DNA sequence follows: TGTGCCAGCAGCCAAAGGACAGGGTCCCCCTACAATGAGCAGTTCTTC.